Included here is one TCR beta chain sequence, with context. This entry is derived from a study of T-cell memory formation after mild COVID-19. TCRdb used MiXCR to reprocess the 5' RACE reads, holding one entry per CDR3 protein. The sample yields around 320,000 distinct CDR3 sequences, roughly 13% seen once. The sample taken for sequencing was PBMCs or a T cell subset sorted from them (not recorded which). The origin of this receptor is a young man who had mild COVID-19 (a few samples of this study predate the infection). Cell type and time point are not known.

The CDR3 is CASSYRAGDYEQYF. The DNA of the CDR3 is TGTGCCAGCAGTTACCGTGCGGGGGACTACGAGCAGTACTTC. The chain combines TRBV6-2 or TRBV6-3 with TRBJ2-7, with TRBD2 identical over 7 bases. Germline lookup yields CDR1 MNHEY and CDR2 SVGEGT. Trimming removed 2 bases from V and 3 bases from J; junction bases left unmatched: 4. The CDR3 is 14 amino acids.